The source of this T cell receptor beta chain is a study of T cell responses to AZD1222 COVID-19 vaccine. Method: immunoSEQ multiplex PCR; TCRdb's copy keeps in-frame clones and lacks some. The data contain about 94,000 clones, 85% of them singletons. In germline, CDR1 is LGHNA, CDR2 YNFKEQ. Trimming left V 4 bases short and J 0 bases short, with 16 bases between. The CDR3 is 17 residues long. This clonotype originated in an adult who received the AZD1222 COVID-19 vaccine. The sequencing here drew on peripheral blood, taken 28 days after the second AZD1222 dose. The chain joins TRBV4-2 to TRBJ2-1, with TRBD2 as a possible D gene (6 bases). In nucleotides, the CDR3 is TGTGCCAGCAGCCCGTTCGCTTCCGGGAGCTCCTACAATGAGCAGTTCTTC. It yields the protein CASSPFASGSSYNEQFF.